Listed here are 20 T cell receptor beta chains from one sample, sequenced in a study of T cells after somatic rescue of genetic block. The repertoire was sequenced with immunoSEQ multiplex PCR; TCRdb's copy has only in-frame clones and lacks some. There are about 70,000 clones in the sample; around 92% occur only once, and about 2.9% lies in the top ten. Sequences were obtained from peripheral blood mononuclear cells (PBMCs). The origin of the receptors is a man aged 40-50 years.

The V gene is TRBV2, the J gene TRBJ2-3; the D gene is possibly TRBD1 (5 bases). Germline values: CDR1 SNHLY, CDR2 FYNNEI. This CDR3 has 17 residues. Trimming left V 5 bases short and J 0 bases short, with 18 bases between. The CDR3 DNA reads as TGTGCCAGCAGTTATTCTCTCTCAGGGTCTAGCACAGATACGCAGTATTTT. Protein: CASSYSLSGSSTDTQYF.

The chain has TRBV2 and TRBJ2-3; 15 nucleotides align to TRBD2. Looked up from germline, CDR1 is SNHLY and CDR2 is FYNNEI. This CDR3 has 22 amino acids. V dropped 5 bases and J dropped 0; count of bases not matched to a gene: 18. The CDR3 nucleotides read TGTGCCAGCAGTAAGCAAGATTCCGGGACTAGCGGGGGGCGGCTTAGCACAGATACGCAGTATTTT. Translating it yields CASSKQDSGTSGGRLSTDTQYF.

This chain connects TRBV5-1 to TRBJ1-1; 8 bases are a match to TRBD1. The CDR3 is 16 residues long. The trim removed 2 bases at V and 0 bases at J, leaving 6 bases unmatched. Germline CDR1 is SGHRS and CDR2 is YFSETQ. The CDR3 here is CASSFLTGEMNTEAFF. The CDR3 coding sequence is TGCGCCAGCAGCTTTTTGACAGGGGAGATGAACACTGAAGCTTTCTTT.

J is TRBJ1-2 and V is TRBV7-8, with TRBD1 matching 9 bases. The CDR3 totals 18 residues. CDR1 SGHVS and CDR2 FQNEAQ come from the germline V gene. Trimming at V came to 5 bases and at J to 4 bases, leaving 17 bases not matched to a gene. The CDR3 DNA follows: TGTGCCAGCAGCCCAGGGGGGGGGACAGGGTCGAGACTCTATGGCTACACCTTC. It encodes CASSPGGGTGSRLYGYTF.

The J gene is TRBJ2-7, the V gene TRBV11-2; 9 bases align to TRBD1. Trimming at V came to 4 bases and at J to 1 base, leaving 8 bases not matched to a gene. The CDR3 is 16 amino acids. CDR1 is SGHAT, CDR2 FQNNGV, per germline. The CDR3 DNA follows: TGTGCCAGCAGCTCAAATACCGGGACAGGGTCCTACGAGCAGTACTTC. Protein product: CASSSNTGTGSYEQYF.

V is TRBV11-2 and J is TRBJ2-2, with TRBD1 matching over 8 bases. V lost 4 bases and J lost 9; bases outside the gene matches: 19. CDR3 length: 18 amino acids. Looked up from germline, CDR1 is SGHAT and CDR2 is FQNNGV. As DNA, the CDR3 is TGTGCCAGCAGCTCCCAGCGTTCAGGGGGCGCTAGGCCTAGGGAGCTGTTTTTT. It is translated as CASSSQRSGGARPRELFF.

V usage is TRBV15 and J usage is TRBJ2-1; maybe TRBD2 (6 bases). Germline CDR1 is LNHNV and CDR2 is YYDKDF (reference sequence). The CDR3 totals 16 residues. V shed 1 base and J shed 12 bases, with 22 bases lying between them. CDR3 region: CATSRVGRSTSGGQFF. CDR3 bases: TGTGCCACCAGCAGAGTGGGGAGGTCCACCTCAGGTGGGCAGTTCTTC.

The sample holds a few counts of this clone. The chain couples TRBV7-3 to TRBJ2-2, with 7 bases identical to TRBD1. The V gene end was trimmed by 4 bases and the J gene end by 6 bases; junction bases not matched to a gene: 2. Germline V gene data show CDR1 as SGHTA and CDR2 as FQGTGA. This CDR3 contains 13 residues. The CDR3 DNA reads as TGTGCCAGCAGCTCGACAGGGTCCGGGGAGCTGTTTTTT. Protein product: CASSSTGSGELFF.

The V gene is TRBV27, the J gene TRBJ1-2, with a possible D match to TRBD1 (5 bases). The CDR3 loop spans 13 amino acids. V dropped 3 bases and J dropped 2 bases, with 7 bases sitting between them. Looked up from germline, CDR1 is MNHEY and CDR2 is SMNVEV (reference sequence). CDR3 sequence reads: CASSFQGNYGYTF. In DNA, the CDR3 is TGTGCCAGCAGTTTCCAGGGAAACTATGGCTACACCTTC.

This chain connects TRBV4-1 to TRBJ1-2; D not certain. The CDR3 is made up of 17 amino acids. CDR1 is MGHRA and CDR2 is YSYEKL in the germline V gene. Trimming left V 2 bases short and J 0 bases short, with 16 bases between. CDR3 residues: CASSQPTAGRPNYGYTF. The CDR3 nucleotides are TGCGCCAGCAGCCAACCCACCGCGGGGAGGCCTAACTATGGCTACACCTTC.

The rearrangement uses TRBV7-9 and TRBJ2-4, with D maybe TRBD2 (5 bases). V was cut by 3 bases and J by 1 base, with 7 bases left in between. The CDR3 has 14 residues. CDR1 and CDR2 (germline): SEHNR, FQNEAQ (reference sequence). In DNA, the CDR3 is TGTGCCAGCAGCTTTGGGGAGGCCAAAAACATTCAGTACTTC. Residues: CASSFGEAKNIQYF.

This chain joins TRBV19 and TRBJ1-2; D not certain. The germline V gene has CDR1 LNHDA and CDR2 SQIVND (reference sequence). The CDR3 covers 14 residues. V was cut by 3 bases and J by 4 bases, with 12 bases left in between. In nucleotides, the CDR3 is TGTGCCAGTAGTATCTCCGGGCCAAGCTATGGCTACACCTTC. Its translation: CASSISGPSYGYTF. Full variable domain (missing parts from reference TRBV19 and TRBJ1-2): DGGITQSPKYLFRKEGQNVTLSCEQNLNHDAMYWYRQDPGQGLRLIYYSQIVNDFQKGDIAEGYSVSREKKESFPLTVTSAQKNPTAFYLCASSISGPSYGYTFGSGTRLTVV.

This chain uses TRBV27 with TRBJ1-1; D is undetermined. This CDR3 is 13 amino acids long. Per the germline V gene, CDR1 is MNHEY and CDR2 is SMNVEV (reference sequence). Trimming took off 3 bases at V and 1 base at J, with 6 bases between the two ends. CDR3 coding DNA: TGTGCCAGCAGTTTCGGCGGGAACACTGAAGCTTTCTTT. Amino acids: CASSFGGNTEAFF.

The CDR3 region is CASSEGRGANVLTF. CDR3 in DNA: TGTGCCAGCAGCGAGGGCAGGGGGGCCAACGTCCTGACTTTC. The chain employs TRBV7-6 and TRBJ2-6, with D tentatively TRBD2 (5 bases). This CDR3 comprises 14 residues. V dropped 5 bases and J dropped 4 bases, with 9 bases sitting between them. Germline values: CDR1 SGHVS, CDR2 FNYEAQ. Drawing the rest from reference TRBV7-6 and TRBJ2-6, the complete variable domain is GAGVSQSPRYKVTKRGQDVALRCDPISGHVSLYWYRQALGQGPEFLTYFNYEAQQDKSGLPNDRFSAERPEGSISTLTIQRTEQRDSAMYRCASSEGRGANVLTFGAGSRLTVL.

The chain couples TRBV11-2 to TRBJ2-2; 8 bases are a match to TRBD2. The CDR3 is made up of 15 amino acids. Trimming removed 1 base from V and 3 bases from J; junction bases left unmatched: 1. Germline V gene lookup returns CDR1 SGHAT and CDR2 FQNNGV. CDR3 in amino acids: CASSLGRGDTGELFF. The CDR3 DNA reads as TGTGCCAGCAGCTTAGGGCGGGGGGACACCGGGGAGCTGTTTTTT.

The V gene is TRBV5-6, the J gene TRBJ2-1; 12 bases match TRBD1. With 4 bases clipped from V and 10 bases from J, the junction kept 6 bases outside the gene matches. Germline V CDR1 and CDR2: SGHDT, YYEEEE. The CDR3 contains 14 residues. The CDR3 here is CASSPGTGGWEQFF. DNA of the CDR3: TGTGCCAGCAGCCCCGGGACAGGGGGCTGGGAGCAGTTCTTC.

CDR3 in DNA: TGTGCCAGCAGTAAGGGATCTAGCGGGACCGTAAAGACCCAGTACTTC. Translating it yields CASSKGSSGTVKTQYF. The chain recombines TRBV6-6 with TRBJ2-5; TRBD2 agrees at 9 bases. Trimming removed 5 bases from V and 6 bases from J; junction bases left unmatched: 13. This CDR3 comprises 16 residues. Germline V lookup: CDR1 MNHNY, CDR2 SVGAGI (reference sequence).

This clone appeared once. The chain couples TRBV19 to TRBJ2-7; 12 nucleotides align to TRBD1. V trimming: 5 bases; J trimming: 5 bases; junction bases outside the gene matches: 4. The germline V gene has CDR1 LNHDA and CDR2 SQIVND (reference sequence). This CDR3 has 14 residues. The CDR3 reads CASSGGTGGNEQYF. CDR3 in DNA: TGTGCCAGTAGTGGCGGGACAGGGGGCAACGAGCAGTACTTC.

V usage is TRBV4-1 and J usage is TRBJ2-5; D is uncertain. V lost 2 bases and J lost 1, with 8 bases in between. In germline, CDR1 is MGHRA, CDR2 YSYEKL. The CDR3 extends over 14 amino acids. The CDR3 region has the DNA TGCGCCAGCAGCCAATGGGCCCTCCAAGAGACCCAGTACTTC. It codes for CASSQWALQETQYF.

The chain recombines TRBV5-1 with TRBJ2-3; D gene ambiguous. Germline values: CDR1 SGHRS, CDR2 YFSETQ. V lost 0 bases and J lost 0, with 8 bases in between. This CDR3 contains 15 residues. Here the CDR3 DNA reads TGCGCCAGCAGCTTGGTTCGGCAGAGCACAGATACGCAGTATTTT. Its protein product is CASSLVRQSTDTQYF.